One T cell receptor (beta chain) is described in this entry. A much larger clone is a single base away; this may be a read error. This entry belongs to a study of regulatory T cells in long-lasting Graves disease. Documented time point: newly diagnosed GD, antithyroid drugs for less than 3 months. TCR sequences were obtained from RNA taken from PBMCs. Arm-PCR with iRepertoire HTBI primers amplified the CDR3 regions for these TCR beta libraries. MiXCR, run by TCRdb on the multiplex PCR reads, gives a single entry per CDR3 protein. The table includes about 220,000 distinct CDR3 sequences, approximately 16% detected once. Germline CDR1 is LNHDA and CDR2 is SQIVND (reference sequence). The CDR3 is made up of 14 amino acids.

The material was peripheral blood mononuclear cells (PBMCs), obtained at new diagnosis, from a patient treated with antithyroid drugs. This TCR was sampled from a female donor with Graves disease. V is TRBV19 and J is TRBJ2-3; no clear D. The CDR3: CGSSTHTATDTQYF. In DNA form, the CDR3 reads TGTGGCAGTAGTACACATACAGCCACAGATACGCAGTATTTT.